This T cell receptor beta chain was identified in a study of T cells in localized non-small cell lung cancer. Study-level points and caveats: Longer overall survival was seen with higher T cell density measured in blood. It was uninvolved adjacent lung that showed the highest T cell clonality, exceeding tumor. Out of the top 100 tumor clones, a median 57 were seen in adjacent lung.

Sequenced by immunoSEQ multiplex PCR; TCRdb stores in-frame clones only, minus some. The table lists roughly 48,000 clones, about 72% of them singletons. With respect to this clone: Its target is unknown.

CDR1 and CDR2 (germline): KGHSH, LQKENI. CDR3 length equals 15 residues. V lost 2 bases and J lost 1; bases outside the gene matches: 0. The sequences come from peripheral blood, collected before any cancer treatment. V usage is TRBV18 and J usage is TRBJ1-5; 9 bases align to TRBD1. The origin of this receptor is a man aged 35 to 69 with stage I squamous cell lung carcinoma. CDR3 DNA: TGTGCCAGCTCACCAGACAGGGGGAGCAATCAGCCCCAGCATTTT. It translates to CASSPDRGSNQPQHF. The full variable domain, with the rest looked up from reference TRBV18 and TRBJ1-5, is NAGVMQNPRHLVRRRGQEARLRCSPMKGHSHVYWYRQLPEEGLKFMVYLQKENIIDESGMPKERFSAEFPKEGPSILRIQQVVRGDSAAYFCASSPDRGSNQPQHFGDGTRLSIL.